This entry describes one T cell receptor (beta chain). The antigen is unknown. The data stem from a study of shared clonotypes between healthy human individuals. Broader study findings: The genetic and exposure-history diversity represented was limited by few donors.

Clones were sequenced by immunoSEQ multiplex PCR, and TCRdb holds only the in-frame ones, with some missing. The data contain 950,000 to 1,100,000 clones, around 76% of them singletons. CDR1 and CDR2 from the germline V gene are SGDLS and YYNGEE. The J segment lost 1 base and the V segment lost 3 bases, leaving 11 bases of the junction unmatched. The CDR3 is 17 amino acids. The chain combines TRBV9 with TRBJ2-3; 7 nucleotides align to TRBD2. The TCR sequence derives from a man aged 18 to 35 in good health. The sequenced material came from memory CD4+ T cells sorted from blood. Subset defined: CD45RA-negative fraction. Written as DNA, the CDR3 is TGTGCCAGCAGCGAAGGCCTCAGCCGGGGGGGCACAGATACGCAGTATTTT. This gives the protein CASSEGLSRGGTDTQYF.